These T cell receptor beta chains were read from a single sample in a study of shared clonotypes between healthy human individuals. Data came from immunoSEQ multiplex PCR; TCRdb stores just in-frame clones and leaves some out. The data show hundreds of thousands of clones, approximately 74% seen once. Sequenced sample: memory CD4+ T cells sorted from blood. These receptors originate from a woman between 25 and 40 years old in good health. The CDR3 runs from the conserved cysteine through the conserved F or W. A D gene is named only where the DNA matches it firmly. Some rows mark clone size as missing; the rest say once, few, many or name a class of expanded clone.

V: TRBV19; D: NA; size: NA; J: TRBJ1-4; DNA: TGTGCCAGTAGGGAACAGGGTAATGAAAAACTGTTTTTT; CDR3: CASREQGNEKLFF
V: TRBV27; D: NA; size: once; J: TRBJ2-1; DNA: TGTGCCAGCAGTTTGCTTCTAGGTGGCAATGAGCAGTTCTTC; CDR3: CASSLLLGGNEQFF
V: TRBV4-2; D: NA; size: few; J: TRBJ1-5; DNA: TGTGCCAGCAGCCAAGAAGGGGTTAGCAATCAGCCCCAGCATTTT; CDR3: CASSQEGVSNQPQHF
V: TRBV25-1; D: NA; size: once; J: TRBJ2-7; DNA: TGTGCCAGCAGTGATTCCGATAACCAGTCATACGAGCAGTACTTC; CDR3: CASSDSDNQSYEQYF
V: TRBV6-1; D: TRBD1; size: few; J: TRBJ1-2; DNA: TGTGCCAGCAGGACGGGACAGGGGGACGATGGCTACACCTTC; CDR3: CASRTGQGDDGYTF
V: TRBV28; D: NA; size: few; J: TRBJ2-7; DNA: TGTGCCACCCAGCCAAGGCTAGCGTACTCCTACGAGCAGTACTTC; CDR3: CATQPRLAYSYEQYF
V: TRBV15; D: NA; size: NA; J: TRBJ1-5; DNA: TGTGCCACCAGCAGAGGGACAGACAATCAGCCCCAGCATTTT; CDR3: CATSRGTDNQPQHF
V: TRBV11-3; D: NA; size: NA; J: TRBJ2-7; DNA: TGTGCCAGCAGCTTAGCGGGTAGGGAGCAGTACTTC; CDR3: CASSLAGREQYF
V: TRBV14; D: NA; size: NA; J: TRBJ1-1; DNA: TGTGCCAGCAGCTCTACAGGAGGGCGAACTGAAGCTTTCTTT; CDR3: CASSSTGGRTEAFF
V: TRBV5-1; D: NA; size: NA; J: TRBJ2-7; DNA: TGCGCCAGCAGCCGTCCTACAGGGTCCCCCGGCGAGCAGTACTTC; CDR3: CASSRPTGSPGEQYF
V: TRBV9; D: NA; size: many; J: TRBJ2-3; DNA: TGTGCCAGCAGCGTTCCCCGGGACTTTAACACAGATACGCAGTATTTT; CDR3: CASSVPRDFNTDTQYF
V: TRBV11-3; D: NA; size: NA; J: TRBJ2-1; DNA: TGTGCCAGCAGCTTAGATTCTGGGTTCCGCAATGAGCAGTTCTTC; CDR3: CASSLDSGFRNEQFF
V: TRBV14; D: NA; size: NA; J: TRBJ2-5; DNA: TGTGCCAGCAGCCAAGACGTAATGTACCAAGAGACCCAGTACTTC; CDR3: CASSQDVMYQETQYF
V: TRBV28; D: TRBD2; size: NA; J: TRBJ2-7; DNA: TGTGCCAGCAGTTTGTGGACTAGCAGATCCTACGAGCAGTACTTC; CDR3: CASSLWTSRSYEQYF
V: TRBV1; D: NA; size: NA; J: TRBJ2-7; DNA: TGCACCAGCAGCCATTCACCGGGACTAGCGGTCTACGAGCAGTACTTC; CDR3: CTSSHSPGLAVYEQYF
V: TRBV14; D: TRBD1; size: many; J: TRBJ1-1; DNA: TGTGCCAGCAGCGATTCAGGGGGCGCATTGGAAACTGAAGCTTTCTTT; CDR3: CASSDSGGALETEAFF
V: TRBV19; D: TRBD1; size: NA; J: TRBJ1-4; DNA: TGTGCCAGTAGGGCGGGACAGTGGTCGAAACTGTTTTTT; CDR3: CASRAGQWSKLFF
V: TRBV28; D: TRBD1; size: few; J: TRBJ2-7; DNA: TGTGCCAGCAATCGACAGGGAATATCCTACGAGCAGTACTTC; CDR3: CASNRQGISYEQYF
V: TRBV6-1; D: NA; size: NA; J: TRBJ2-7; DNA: TGTGCCAGCAGGATTAGGGGTGGGGACGAGCAGTACTTC; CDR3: CASRIRGGDEQYF